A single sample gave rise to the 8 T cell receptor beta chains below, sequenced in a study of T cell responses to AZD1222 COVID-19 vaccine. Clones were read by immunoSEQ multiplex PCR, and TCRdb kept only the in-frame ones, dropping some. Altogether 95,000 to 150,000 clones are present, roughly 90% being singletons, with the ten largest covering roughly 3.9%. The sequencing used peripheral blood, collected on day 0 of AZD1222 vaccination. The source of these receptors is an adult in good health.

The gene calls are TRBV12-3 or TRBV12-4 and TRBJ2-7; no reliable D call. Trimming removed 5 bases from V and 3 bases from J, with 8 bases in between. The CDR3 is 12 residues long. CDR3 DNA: TGTGCCAGCAGTGAACAGCTCTACGAGCAGTACTTC. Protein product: CASSEQLYEQYF.

This CDR3 is CAWSLVTGQPQHF. The CDR3 DNA sequence: TGTGCCTGGAGTCTTGTGACGGGTCAGCCCCAGCATTTT. This chain uses TRBV30 with TRBJ1-5; no reliable D call. The CDR3 extends over 13 amino acids. The V end was cut by 2 bases, the J end by 6 bases, with 11 bases between. The germline V gene has CDR1 GTSNPN and CDR2 SVGIG (reference sequence).

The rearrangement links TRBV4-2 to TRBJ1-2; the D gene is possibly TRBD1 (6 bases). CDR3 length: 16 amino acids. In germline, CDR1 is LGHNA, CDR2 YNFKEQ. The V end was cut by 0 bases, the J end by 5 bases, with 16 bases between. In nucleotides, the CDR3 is TGTGCCAGCAGCCAAGAATATGGGGGGGCTGGTTATGGCTACACCTTC. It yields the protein CASSQEYGGAGYGYTF.

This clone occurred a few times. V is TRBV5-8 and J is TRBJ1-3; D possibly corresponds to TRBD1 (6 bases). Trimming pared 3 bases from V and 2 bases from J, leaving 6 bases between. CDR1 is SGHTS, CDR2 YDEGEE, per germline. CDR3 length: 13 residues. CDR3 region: CASSWTAGNTIYF. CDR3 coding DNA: TGTGCCAGCAGCTGGACAGCTGGAAACACCATATATTTT.

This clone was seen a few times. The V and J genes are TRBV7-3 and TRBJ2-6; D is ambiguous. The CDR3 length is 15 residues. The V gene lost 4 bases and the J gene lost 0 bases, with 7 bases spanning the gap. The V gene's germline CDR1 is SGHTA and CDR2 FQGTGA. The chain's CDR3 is CASSSTLSGANVLTF. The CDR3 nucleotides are TGTGCCAGCAGCTCAACCCTCTCTGGGGCCAACGTCCTGACTTTC.

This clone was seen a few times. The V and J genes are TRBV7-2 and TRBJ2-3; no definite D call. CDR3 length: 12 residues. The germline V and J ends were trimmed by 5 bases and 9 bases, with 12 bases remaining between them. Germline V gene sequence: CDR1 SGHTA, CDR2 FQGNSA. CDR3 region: CASSITDRTQYF. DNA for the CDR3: TGTGCCAGCAGCATCACAGATCGGACGCAGTATTTT.

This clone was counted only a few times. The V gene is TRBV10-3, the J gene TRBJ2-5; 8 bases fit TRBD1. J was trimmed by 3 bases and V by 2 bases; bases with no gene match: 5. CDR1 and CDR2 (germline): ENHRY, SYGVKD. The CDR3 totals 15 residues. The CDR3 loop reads CAISEPGQGKETQYF. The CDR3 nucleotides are TGTGCCATCAGTGAGCCCGGACAGGGTAAAGAGACCCAGTACTTC.

DNA for the CDR3: TGTGCCAGCAGTTTATACAGGGAGTCCGCCAAAAACATTCAGTACTTC. This encodes CASSLYRESAKNIQYF. This chain uses TRBV6-2 or TRBV6-3 with TRBJ2-4; tentatively, D is TRBD1 (6 bases). The CDR3 is 16 amino acids. Looked up from germline, CDR1 is MNHEY and CDR2 is SVGEGT. V gave up 4 bases and J gave up 1 base, with 14 bases separating them.